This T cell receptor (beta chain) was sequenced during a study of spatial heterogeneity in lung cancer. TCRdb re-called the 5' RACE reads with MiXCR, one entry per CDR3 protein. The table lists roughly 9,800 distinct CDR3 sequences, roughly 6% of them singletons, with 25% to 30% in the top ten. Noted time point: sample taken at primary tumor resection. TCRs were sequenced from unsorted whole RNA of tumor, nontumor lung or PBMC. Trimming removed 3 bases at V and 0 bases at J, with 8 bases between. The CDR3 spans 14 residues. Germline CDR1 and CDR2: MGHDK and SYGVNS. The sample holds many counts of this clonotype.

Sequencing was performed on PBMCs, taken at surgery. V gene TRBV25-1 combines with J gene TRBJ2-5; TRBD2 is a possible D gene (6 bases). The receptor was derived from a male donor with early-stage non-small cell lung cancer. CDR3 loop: CASSERGHQETQYF. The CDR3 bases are TGTGCCAGCAGTGAGCGGGGTCACCAAGAGACCCAGTACTTC.